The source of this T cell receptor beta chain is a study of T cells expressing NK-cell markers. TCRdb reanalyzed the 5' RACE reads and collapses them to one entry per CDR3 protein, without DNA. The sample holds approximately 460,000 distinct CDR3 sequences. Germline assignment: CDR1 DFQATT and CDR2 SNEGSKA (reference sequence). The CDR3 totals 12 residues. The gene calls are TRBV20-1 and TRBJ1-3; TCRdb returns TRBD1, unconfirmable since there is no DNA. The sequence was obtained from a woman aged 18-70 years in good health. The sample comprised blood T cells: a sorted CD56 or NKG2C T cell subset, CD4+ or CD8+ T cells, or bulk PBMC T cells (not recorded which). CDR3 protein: CSGAGSGNTIYF.